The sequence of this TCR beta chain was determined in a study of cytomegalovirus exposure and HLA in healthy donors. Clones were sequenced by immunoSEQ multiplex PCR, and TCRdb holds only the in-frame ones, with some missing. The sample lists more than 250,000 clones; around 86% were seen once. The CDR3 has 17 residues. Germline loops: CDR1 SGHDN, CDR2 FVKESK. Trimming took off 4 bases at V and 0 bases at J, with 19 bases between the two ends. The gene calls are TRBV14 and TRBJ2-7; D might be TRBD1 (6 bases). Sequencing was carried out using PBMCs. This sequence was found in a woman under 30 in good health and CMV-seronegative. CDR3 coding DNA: TGTGCCAGCAGCCCCATTCTCGGGACAAGGAGCTCCTACGAGCAGTACTTC. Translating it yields CASSPILGTRSSYEQYF. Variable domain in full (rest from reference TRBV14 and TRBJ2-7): EAGVTQFPSHSVIEKGQTVTLRCDPISGHDNLYWYRRVMGKEIKFLLHFVKESKQDESGMPNNRFLAERTGGTYSTLKVQPAELEDSGVYFCASSPILGTRSSYEQYFGPGTRLTVT.